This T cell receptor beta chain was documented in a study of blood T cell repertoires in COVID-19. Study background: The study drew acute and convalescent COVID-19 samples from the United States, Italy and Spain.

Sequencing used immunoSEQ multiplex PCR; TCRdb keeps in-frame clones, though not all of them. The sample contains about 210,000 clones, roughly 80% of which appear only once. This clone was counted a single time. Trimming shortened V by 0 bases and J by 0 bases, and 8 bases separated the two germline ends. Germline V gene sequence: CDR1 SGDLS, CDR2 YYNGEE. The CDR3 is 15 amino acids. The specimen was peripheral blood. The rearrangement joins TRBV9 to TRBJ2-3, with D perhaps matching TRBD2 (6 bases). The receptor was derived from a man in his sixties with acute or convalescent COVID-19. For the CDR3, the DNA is TGTGCCAGCAGCGTAGCTAGCGTAAGCACAGATACGCAGTATTTT. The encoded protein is CASSVASVSTDTQYF.